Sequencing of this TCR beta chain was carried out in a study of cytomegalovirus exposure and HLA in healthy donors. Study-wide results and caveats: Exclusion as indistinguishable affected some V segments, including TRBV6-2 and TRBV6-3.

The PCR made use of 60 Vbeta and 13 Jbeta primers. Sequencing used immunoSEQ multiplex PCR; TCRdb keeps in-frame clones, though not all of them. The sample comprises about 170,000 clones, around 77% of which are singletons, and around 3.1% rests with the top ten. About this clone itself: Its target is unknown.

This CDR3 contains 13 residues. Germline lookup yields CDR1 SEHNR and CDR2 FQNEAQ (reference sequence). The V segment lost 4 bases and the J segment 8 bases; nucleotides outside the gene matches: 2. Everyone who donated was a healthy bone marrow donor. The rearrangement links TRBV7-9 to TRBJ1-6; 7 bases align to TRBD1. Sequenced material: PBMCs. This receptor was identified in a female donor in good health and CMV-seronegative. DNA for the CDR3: TGTGCCAGCAGCTATGACAGGGATTCACCCCTCCACTTT. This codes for CASSYDRDSPLHF.